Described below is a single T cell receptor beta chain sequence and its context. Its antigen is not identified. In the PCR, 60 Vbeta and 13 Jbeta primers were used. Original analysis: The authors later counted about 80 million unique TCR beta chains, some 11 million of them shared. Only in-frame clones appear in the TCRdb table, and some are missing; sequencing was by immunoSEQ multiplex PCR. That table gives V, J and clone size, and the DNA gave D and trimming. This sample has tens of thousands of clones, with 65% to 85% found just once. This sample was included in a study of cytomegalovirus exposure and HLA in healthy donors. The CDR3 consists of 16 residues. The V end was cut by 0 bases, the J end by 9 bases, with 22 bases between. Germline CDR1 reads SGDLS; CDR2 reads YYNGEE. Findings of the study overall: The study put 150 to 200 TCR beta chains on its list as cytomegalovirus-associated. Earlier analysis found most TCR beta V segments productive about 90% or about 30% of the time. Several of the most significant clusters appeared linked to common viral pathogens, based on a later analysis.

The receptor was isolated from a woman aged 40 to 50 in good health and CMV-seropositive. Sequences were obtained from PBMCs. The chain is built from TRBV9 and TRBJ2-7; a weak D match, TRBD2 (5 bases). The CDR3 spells CASSVALLGSQDAQYF. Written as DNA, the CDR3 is TGTGCCAGCAGCGTAGCCTTACTAGGGAGTCAGGACGCGCAGTACTTC.